The 2 T cell receptor beta chains below all came from one sample that was sequenced in a study of siplizumab effects on memory and regulatory T cells. TCRdb's table, derived via immunoSEQ multiplex PCR, lists solely in-frame clones and lacks some. The sample yields approximately 82,000 clones, approximately 90% seen once. The sample was Tregs sorted from blood. The receptors were gathered from a human donor in good health.

This clone was seen a few times. Mismatch with germline at one junction end may stem from a read error. This chain joins TRBV6-1 and TRBJ2-7; no clear D gene. The CDR3 is 13 amino acids. Germline values: CDR1 MNHNS, CDR2 SASEGT. The CDR3 region has the DNA TGTGCCAGCACTGAAGGCGGACGATACGAGCAGTACTTC. Translated, it gives CASTEGGRYEQYF.

The chain employs TRBV5-4 and TRBJ1-4; 8 bases match TRBD1. The CDR3 consists of 17 residues. Germline V gene sequence: CDR1 SGHNT, CDR2 YYREEE (reference sequence). V shed 3 bases, J shed 2 bases, and the junction held 9 bases outside the gene matches. As DNA, the CDR3 is TGTGCCAGCAGCTACCGACAGGGGCCGGGGACTAATGAAAAACTGTTTTTT. Encoded protein: CASSYRQGPGTNEKLFF.